Detailed here is one T cell receptor (beta chain). This record comes from a study of blood T cell repertoires in COVID-19. Overall study: T cells, B-cell-depleted T cells, or PBMCs supplied cDNA or gDNA.

As handled by the study authors: Amplification from reference gene primers served as the basis for estimated nucleated cell counts. Only in-frame clones appear in the TCRdb table, and some are missing; sequencing was by immunoSEQ multiplex PCR. The D gene and trimming were derived from the DNA, and the V and J assignments and clone size from that table. The sample has 250,000 or so clones, around 90% seen once. This CDR3 contains 14 residues. In germline, CDR1 is LGHNA, CDR2 YNFKEQ. Trimming took 5 bases from V and 5 from J, leaving 15 bases between them. Within the 2 weeks before study entry, each person in the exposed group met a COVID-19 case.

The chain has TRBV4-2 and TRBJ1-2; tentatively, D is TRBD1 (5 bases). The sequencing sample was made of PBMCs or T cells enriched from blood (not recorded which). This clonotype originated in a woman between 35 and 50 years old who had been exposed to COVID-19. The CDR3 coding sequence is TGTGCCAGCAGCACCTTGACAGATTATTATGGCTACACCTTC. As protein: CASSTLTDYYGYTF.